The 25 T cell receptor beta chains in this list originate from one sample, sequenced in a study of Tregs in tolerant kidney transplant recipients. TCRdb's copy holds only in-frame clones and misses some; the assay was immunoSEQ multiplex PCR. This table lists about 48,000 clones. The source material was CD4+ T cells from blood, sampled before the transplant. These receptors all stem from a human donor who received a combined kidney and bone marrow transplant.

As to this clone: The read comes to an end 3 residues before the CDR3 does, leaving the germline J gene to fill in the end. The chain employs TRBV20-1 and TRBJ1-1, with 8 bases fitting TRBD1. Germline CDR1 DFQATT, CDR2 SNEGSKA (reference sequence). The CDR3 spans 12 residues. V lost 5 bases to trimming and J lost 7 bases; unmatched junction nucleotides: 6. CDR3 region: CSAGQGWGEAFF. The DNA read from the CDR3 is TGCAGTGCTGGACAGGGATGGGGTGAA.

The CDR3 spells CASSILAGAGYEQYF. CDR3 DNA, as far as it was read: TGTGCCAGTAGTATATTAGCGGGAGCGGGCTACGAG. V usage is TRBV19 and J usage is TRBJ2-7; 9 bases map to TRBD2. The CDR3 is cut off 3 residues early in the read; its end comes from the germline J gene. The CDR3 loop spans 15 amino acids. Losses at the gene ends were 2 bases for V and 3 bases for J; bases not matched to a gene: 5. Germline V gene data show CDR1 as LNHDA and CDR2 as SQIVND (reference sequence). The variable domain in full, with the rest retrieved from reference TRBV19 and TRBJ2-7, is DGGITQSPKYLFRKEGQNVTLSCEQNLNHDAMYWYRQDPGQGLRLIYYSQIVNDFQKGDIAEGYSVSREKKESFPLTVTSAQKNPTAFYLCASSILAGAGYEQYFGPGTRLTVT.

Points on this clone: The CDR3 extends 3 residues past the end of the read, so its final part is completed from the germline J gene. The chain carries TRBV29-1 and TRBJ2-3, with D perhaps TRBD2 (6 bases). Trimming cost V 3 bases and J 6 bases, with 16 bases left between them. Per germline, CDR1 SQVTM and CDR2 ANQGSEA. This CDR3 contains 14 residues. Partial CDR3 DNA: TGCAGCGTTGAGGGACTCCCCCAGGTGGATACG. Protein sequence: CSVEGLPQVDT. The complete CDR3 protein is CSVEGLPQVDTQYF.

About this clone itself: The CDR3 extends 3 residues past the end of the read, so its final part is completed from the germline J gene. This chain joins TRBV10-3 and TRBJ2-1; 11 bases fit TRBD2. CDR3 length equals 18 residues. Trimming took 4 bases from V and 0 from J; bases not matched to a gene: 8. Germline loops: CDR1 ENHRY, CDR2 SYGVKD. CDR3 DNA, as far as it was read: TGTGCCATCAGTGGGGCTAGCGGGAGGCCCAGCTCCTACAATGAG. This gives the protein CAISGASGRPSSYNE. The whole CDR3 region reads CAISGASGRPSSYNEQFF.

Turning to this clone: The read ends 3 residues shy of where the CDR3 ends; the end is completed using the germline J gene. The chain has TRBV20-1 and TRBJ2-5; 12 bases line up with TRBD1. The CDR3 sequence is 15 residues long. The J segment lost 5 bases and the V segment lost 5 bases, leaving 9 bases of the junction unmatched. Looked up from germline, CDR1 is DFQATT and CDR2 is SNEGSKA (reference sequence). This chain's CDR3 is CSAPSPGQGAETQYF. CDR3 bases read: TGCAGTGCTCCTTCACCGGGACAGGGGGCGGAGACC.

Of note for this clone: The CDR3 goes on 3 residues after the read ends, and that part is filled in from the germline J gene. This chain joins TRBV5-1 and TRBJ2-1; 7 nucleotides agree with TRBD2. Trimming removed 2 bases from V and 6 bases from J; junction bases left unmatched: 8. Germline V CDR1 and CDR2: SGHRS, YFSETQ. The CDR3 totals 15 residues. The sequenced part of the CDR3 DNA is TGCGCCAGCAGCTTCTACGCGGGAGAGTTCAATGAG. Translated, it gives CASSFYAGEFNE. The complete CDR3 sequence is CASSFYAGEFNEQFF.

As to this clone: The read ends 3 residues shy of where the CDR3 ends; the end is completed using the germline J gene. J is TRBJ2-6 and V is TRBV19; D gene ambiguous. CDR3 size: 13 residues. V lost 8 bases to trimming and J lost 4 bases, with 9 bases between them. Germline V CDR1 and CDR2: LNHDA, SQIVND (reference sequence). Here the CDR3 reads CASSQVGANVLTF. The covered CDR3 bases are TGTGCCAGTTCGCAGGTGGGGGCCAACGTC.

CDR3 bases read: TGCAGTGCGCATGCCGGGACAGGGAATGAAAAA. The encoded protein is CSAHAGTGNEK. The whole CDR3 protein reads CSAHAGTGNEKLFF. The chain uses TRBV20-1 and TRBJ1-4, with 9 bases fitting TRBD1. The CDR3 end lies 3 residues beyond the end of the read and is filled in from the germline J gene. Trimming at V came to 6 bases and at J to 5 bases, leaving 7 bases not matched to a gene. From germline, CDR1 is DFQATT and CDR2 SNEGSKA (reference sequence). CDR3 length: 14 residues.

For this clone: The read ends 3 residues before the CDR3 terminus; that terminus is restored from the germline J gene. The V call is TRBV5-1, the J call TRBJ2-5, with 8 bases fitting TRBD2. The CDR3 extends over 15 amino acids. After removal of 0 bases from V and 5 bases from J, the junction contained 6 bases not matched to a gene. CDR1 and CDR2 (germline): SGHRS, YFSETQ. CDR3 DNA, as far as it was read: TGCGCCAGCAGCTTGGTTAGCGGGATGGGCGAGACC. Residues: CASSLVSGMGET. The CDR3 in its entirety is CASSLVSGMGETQYF.

About this clone itself: The DNA ends 3 residues before the CDR3 does, and the rest of the CDR3 is filled in from the germline J gene. The rearrangement joins TRBV30 to TRBJ2-7; D is possibly TRBD2 (6 bases). V shed 7 bases and J shed 6 bases, with 13 bases lying between them. This CDR3 spans 11 amino acids. Germline-derived CDR1 and CDR2 are GTSNPN and SVGIG (reference sequence). The covered CDR3 bases are TGTGCCTTCTTGGCCGGGGGCGAG. This codes for CAFLAGGE. The whole CDR3 sequence reads CAFLAGGEQYF.

This chain's CDR3 is CASSSGQGSDTQYF. The CDR3 DNA, read in part, is TGCGCCAGCAGTTCGGGACAGGGGTCCGATACG. The chain carries TRBV5-1 and TRBJ2-3, with 10 bases lining up with TRBD1. The read terminates 3 residues before the CDR3 end, so the remaining end is supplied by the germline J gene. The CDR3 loop spans 14 amino acids. Germline CDR1 is SGHRS and CDR2 is YFSETQ. V lost 5 bases and J lost 6; bases outside the gene matches: 6.

As regards this clone: The observed sequence ends 3 residues before the CDR3 terminus, with the missing tail filled in from the germline J gene. The V call is TRBV6-2 or TRBV6-3, the J call TRBJ1-6; TRBD1 agrees at 8 bases. Germline V gene data show CDR1 as MNHEY and CDR2 as SVGEGT. The CDR3 consists of 16 residues. The ends lost 4 bases at V and 5 bases at J; junction bases unmatched: 7. CDR3: CASSSQGADNNSPLHF. The CDR3 DNA, read in part, is TGTGCCAGCAGTTCGCAGGGGGCGGATAATAATTCACCC.

About this clone itself: The read comes to an end 3 residues before the CDR3 does, leaving the germline J gene to fill in the end. V and J are TRBV7-2 and TRBJ2-2, with D perhaps TRBD2 (5 bases). The CDR3 totals 15 residues. Deletions cut 1 base from V and 7 bases from J, with 13 bases between. The germline V gene encodes CDR1 SGHTA and CDR2 FQGNSA. CDR3 bases read: TGTGCCAGCAGCTTAGGGACTTCGTTGTTCGGGGAG. This encodes CASSLGTSLFGE. The CDR3 reads in full as CASSLGTSLFGELFF.

About this clone itself: The CDR3 end lies 3 residues beyond the end of the read and is filled in from the germline J gene. The chain recombines TRBV14 with TRBJ1-4; 11 positions match TRBD1. The CDR3 runs to 13 residues. Unmatched junction bases numbered 1, after V lost 3 bases and J lost 10 bases. CDR1 SGHDN and CDR2 FVKESK come from the germline V gene. The part of the CDR3 DNA that was read is TGTGCCAGCAGCCATGGGACAGGGGGAAAA. Encoded protein: CASSHGTGGK. The whole CDR3 protein reads CASSHGTGGKLFF.

On this clone itself: The read stops 3 residues short of the end of the CDR3; the missing end is completed from the germline J gene. The chain carries TRBV18 and TRBJ2-2; D not certain. Germline V gene sequence: CDR1 KGHSH, CDR2 LQKENI. This CDR3 contains 16 residues. The germline V and J ends were trimmed by 1 base and 1 base, with 10 bases remaining between them. The CDR3: CASSPRSKGNTGELFF. The CDR3 DNA, read in part, is TGTGCCAGCTCACCACGGTCAAAGGGGAACACCGGGGAG.

Of note for this clone: Read coverage stops 3 residues before the CDR3 terminus; the germline J gene supplies the remainder. J is TRBJ2-1 and V is TRBV29-1; 9 positions agree with TRBD1. Germline CDR1 reads SQVTM; CDR2 reads ANQGSEA. The junction had 7 bases not matched to a gene; V was cut back by 7 bases and J by 3 bases. The CDR3 loop spans 14 amino acids. CDR3 bases read: TGCAGCGCCCCACAGGGGGCCCTCTACAATGAG. This gives the protein CSAPQGALYNE. The full CDR3 protein reads CSAPQGALYNEQFF.

In the case of this clone: The read halts 3 residues ahead of the CDR3 end, with the missing end drawn from the germline J gene. The chain combines TRBV11-2 with TRBJ2-1, with D tentatively TRBD2 (5 bases). V was pared by 10 bases and J by 1 base, with 11 bases between. CDR3 length: 13 residues. The germline V gene has CDR1 SGHAT and CDR2 FQNNGV. The CDR3 bases that were read are TGTGCCATTACGAGCGGATCCTACAATGAG. Its protein is CAITSGSYNE. Given in full, the CDR3 is CAITSGSYNEQFF.

On this clone itself: The missing CDR3 end, 3 residues past where the read stops, is filled in from the germline J gene. The chain links TRBV18 to TRBJ2-6; 9 bases agree with TRBD1. Germline CDR1 reads KGHSH; CDR2 reads LQKENI. Unmatched junction bases numbered 5, after V lost 3 bases and J lost 2 bases. There are 17 residues in the CDR3. The CDR3 sequence: CASSPGQGSPGANVLTF. The part of the CDR3 DNA that was read is TGTGCCAGCTCACCGGGACAGGGATCACCTGGGGCCAACGTC.

As for this clone: The CDR3 end lies 3 residues beyond the end of the read and is filled in from the germline J gene. V and J are TRBV19 and TRBJ1-5; tentative D call: TRBD1 (5 bases). Germline V lookup: CDR1 LNHDA, CDR2 SQIVND (reference sequence). The V end was cut by 7 bases, the J end by 0 bases, with 13 bases between. CDR3 length: 15 residues. The DNA read from the CDR3 is TGTGCCAGTATGAGGGGAGGCTATAGCAATCAGCCC. Protein: CASMRGGYSNQP. The whole CDR3 is CASMRGGYSNQPQHF. Variable domain in full (rest from reference TRBV19 and TRBJ1-5): DGGITQSPKYLFRKEGQNVTLSCEQNLNHDAMYWYRQDPGQGLRLIYYSQIVNDFQKGDIAEGYSVSREKKESFPLTVTSAQKNPTAFYLCASMRGGYSNQPQHFGDGTRLSIL.

As to this clone: The CDR3 extends 3 residues past the end of the read, so its final part is completed from the germline J gene. V is TRBV7-2 and J is TRBJ2-5; 7 bases are shared with TRBD2. The J segment lost 4 bases and the V segment lost 3 bases, leaving 5 bases of the junction unmatched. Germline CDR1 SGHTA, CDR2 FQGNSA. The CDR3 is made up of 14 amino acids. This CDR3 reads CASSFRGSGETQYF. The sequenced CDR3 bases are TGTGCCAGCAGCTTCCGCGGGAGTGGAGAGACC.

Comments on this clone: The observed sequence ends 3 residues before the CDR3 terminus, with the missing tail filled in from the germline J gene. The chain combines TRBV7-8 with TRBJ1-4; D gene ambiguous. CDR1 is SGHVS, CDR2 FQNEAQ, per germline. The CDR3 runs to 15 residues. Trimming pared 1 base from V and 5 bases from J, leaving 11 bases between. The CDR3 here is CASSLGRATNEKLFF. The sequenced part of the CDR3 DNA is TGTGCCAGCAGCTTAGGGCGGGCTACGAATGAAAAA.

In the case of this clone: The read comes to an end 3 residues before the CDR3 does, leaving the germline J gene to fill in the end. The gene calls are TRBV10-1 and TRBJ1-1, with 8 positions matching TRBD1. From germline, CDR1 is WNHNN and CDR2 SYGVQD (reference sequence). With 6 bases clipped from V and 2 bases from J, the junction kept 2 bases outside the gene matches. The CDR3 length is 13 residues. The CDR3 here is CASRDRANTEAFF. The covered CDR3 bases are TGCGCCAGCAGGGACAGGGCTAACACTGAA.

About this clone: The CDR3 is cut off 3 residues early in the read; its end comes from the germline J gene. The J gene is TRBJ1-1, the V gene TRBV19; maybe TRBD1 (6 bases). Trimming shortened V by 4 bases and J by 4 bases, and 19 bases separated the two germline ends. This CDR3 region has 16 residues. CDR1 is LNHDA, CDR2 SQIVND, per germline (reference sequence). The CDR3 is CASSTIRGAGATEAFF. Partial CDR3 DNA: TGTGCCAGTAGTACCATCAGGGGCGCAGGGGCCACTGAA.

In the case of this clone: The read terminates 3 residues ahead of where the CDR3 ends, so the germline J gene completes it. This chain links TRBV6-1 with TRBJ2-4; TRBD2 agrees at 9 bases. CDR3 length: 17 amino acids. The V and J ends lost 2 bases and 1 base, in that order; junction bases with no gene match: 6. Germline assignment: CDR1 MNHNS and CDR2 SASEGT. The CDR3 here is CASSEPGLATAKNIQYF. Partial CDR3 DNA: TGTGCCAGCAGTGAACCGGGACTAGCTACCGCCAAAAACATT.

A note on this clone: The read gets to within 3 residues of the CDR3 end, and the germline J gene fills in the rest. The chain has TRBV7-6 and TRBJ2-2, with 9 bases fitting TRBD1. This CDR3 is 16 amino acids long. Germline CDR1 and CDR2: SGHVS and FNYEAQ. J was trimmed by 0 bases and V by 5 bases; bases with no gene match: 4. CDR3 DNA (partial): TGTGCCAGCAGCCCCCGACAGGGGGCGAACACCGGGGAG. Translated, it gives CASSPRQGANTGE. The entire CDR3 reads CASSPRQGANTGELFF.